Sequencing of this TCR beta chain was carried out in a study of vaccination effects on CD4 cells after COVID-19. Before any sequencing was done, the ViraFEST assay used viral peptide pools to expand antigen-specific CD4+ T cells. The culture ran for around nine days before CD4+ T cells were isolated. Participants got two doses of BNT162b2 or mRNA-1273 vaccine. Roughly 1.9 million PBMC were placed in each well, which was supplemented with approximately 9.2 IU/ml IL-2 and around 10 ug/ml peptides. On day 3 and again on day 7, half the medium was replaced with IL-2 medium. CDR3 length equals 16 residues. In germline, CDR1 is SGHRS, CDR2 YFSETQ. V dropped 1 base and J dropped 0 bases, with 13 bases sitting between them. Clones were sequenced by immunoSEQ multiplex PCR, and TCRdb holds only the in-frame ones, with some missing. The sample includes fewer than 40,000 clones, almost 85% seen only once; the top ten take less than 2%.

As to this clone: The antigen is unknown.

This specimen consisted of CD4+ T cells from PBMCs cultured with HCoV-NL63 spike peptides, obtained after COVID-19 vaccination. The V gene is TRBV5-1, the J gene TRBJ1-1, with D unclear. The TCR sequence derives from a human donor who received a COVID-19 vaccine. Some clones in this sample may be carry-over from other donors' samples. The CDR3 DNA reads TGCGCCAGCAGCTTGTTAATGACAAACATGAACACTGAAGCTTTCTTT. Its protein product is CASSLLMTNMNTEAFF. The variable domain in full, completed from reference TRBV5-1 and TRBJ1-1, reads KAGVTQTPRYLIKTRGQQVTLSCSPISGHRSVSWYQQTPGQGLQFLFEYFSETQRNKGNFPGRFSGRQFSNSRSEMNVSTLELGDSALYLCASSLLMTNMNTEAFFGQGTRLTVV.